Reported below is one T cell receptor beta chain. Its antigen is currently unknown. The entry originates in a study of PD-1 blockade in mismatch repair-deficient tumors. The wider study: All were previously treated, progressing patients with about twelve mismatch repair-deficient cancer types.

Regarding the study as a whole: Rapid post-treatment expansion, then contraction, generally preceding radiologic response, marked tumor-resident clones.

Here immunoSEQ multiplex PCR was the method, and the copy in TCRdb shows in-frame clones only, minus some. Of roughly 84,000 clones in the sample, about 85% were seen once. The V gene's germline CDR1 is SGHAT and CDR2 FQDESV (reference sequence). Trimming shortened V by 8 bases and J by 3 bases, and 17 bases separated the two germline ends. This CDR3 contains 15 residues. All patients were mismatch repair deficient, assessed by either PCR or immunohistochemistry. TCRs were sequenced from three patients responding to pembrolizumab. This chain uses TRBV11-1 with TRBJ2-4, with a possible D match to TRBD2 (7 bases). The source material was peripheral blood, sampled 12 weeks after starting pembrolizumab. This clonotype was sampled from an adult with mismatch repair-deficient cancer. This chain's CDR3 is CASSRRGADKNIQYF. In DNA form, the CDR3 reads TGTGCCAGCTCGCGACGGGGGGCAGACAAAAACATTCAGTACTTC.